These 16 T cell receptor beta chains share one sample of origin, sequenced in a study of CD8 T cells in Susac syndrome. RNA was extracted with the RNeasy kit, and a quantity of roughly 0.5 to 1 ug was reverse transcribed using random hexamers. MiXCR, run by TCRdb on the immunoSEQ multiplex PCR reads, gives a single entry per CDR3 protein. The profile shows roughly 100,000 distinct CDR3 sequences, roughly 94% of them singletons. The sample comprised CD8+ T cells from PBMCs. These TCRs come from a human donor with Susac syndrome.

CDR3 loop: CASSPDEGSDEQYF. CDR3 nucleotides: TGTGCCAGCAGTCCGGACGAGGGAAGCGACGAGCAGTACTTC. The chain has TRBV12-3 or TRBV12-4 and TRBJ2-7, with a weak D call TRBD2 (5 bases). This CDR3 is built from 14 residues. V gave up 5 bases and J gave up 5 bases, with 16 bases separating them.

The rearrangement joins TRBV29-1 to TRBJ1-2; no definite D call. The CDR3 is made up of 12 amino acids. The V gene's germline CDR1 is SQVTM and CDR2 ANQGSEA. The V end lost 4 bases, the J end lost 2 bases, and 8 bases lay between the germline ends. The CDR3 here is CSVAEGNYGYTF. Here the CDR3 DNA reads TGCAGCGTTGCAGAGGGCAACTATGGCTACACCTTC.

The chain has TRBV2 and TRBJ1-5; D is unclear. CDR1 SNHLY and CDR2 FYNNEI come from the germline V gene. The CDR3 has 14 residues. With 6 bases removed from V and 2 bases from J, the gap between germline ends came to 11 bases. The CDR3 here is CASSVGRGNQPQHF. For the CDR3, the DNA is TGTGCCAGCAGCGTCGGAAGGGGCAATCAGCCCCAGCATTTT. The full variable domain, in which reference TRBV2 and TRBJ1-5 provide the parts outside the CDR3, is EPEVTQTPSHQVTQMGQEVILRCVPISNHLYFYWYRQILGQKVEFLVSFYNNEISEKSEIFDDQFSVERPDGSNFTLKIRSTKLEDSAMYFCASSVGRGNQPQHFGDGTRLSIL.

The chain recombines TRBV13 with TRBJ2-7; 9 nucleotides line up with TRBD2. With V trimmed by 5 bases and J by 3 bases, 5 bases remained unmatched. CDR3 length equals 14 residues. Looked up from germline, CDR1 is PRHDT and CDR2 is FYEKMQ (reference sequence). The chain's CDR3 is CASSPSGGHYEQYF. The CDR3 DNA reads TGTGCCAGCAGCCCGAGCGGGGGGCACTACGAGCAGTACTTC.

The chain carries TRBV5-5 and TRBJ1-6; D is possibly TRBD1 (5 bases). Trimming cost V 1 base and J 10 bases, with 12 bases left between them. The germline V gene encodes CDR1 SGHKS and CDR2 YYEKEE (reference sequence). The CDR3 has 14 residues. CDR3 DNA: TGTGCCAGCAGCTTGCCAGGGTTTCAATCACCCCTCCACTTT. It codes for CASSLPGFQSPLHF.

The genes are TRBV27 and TRBJ2-1; 7 bases align to TRBD2. Per germline, CDR1 MNHEY and CDR2 SMNVEV (reference sequence). The CDR3 consists of 13 residues. In DNA, the CDR3 is TGTTCCGTCCGGGCAGCGGGGTACAATGAGCAGTTCTTC. Its translation: CSVRAAGYNEQFF.

This chain links TRBV7-2 with TRBJ1-1; 7 bases are a match to TRBD1. J lost 7 bases, V lost 4 bases, and 6 bases had no gene match. Germline values: CDR1 SGHTA, CDR2 FQGNSA. The CDR3 is made up of 13 amino acids. The CDR3 DNA follows: TGTGCCAGCAGCTCACCAGGGGGAGGTGAAGCTTTCTTT. Translated, it gives CASSSPGGGEAFF. The full variable domain, with the rest looked up from reference TRBV7-2 and TRBJ1-1, is GAGVSQSPSNKVTEKGKDVELRCDPISGHTALYWYRQSLGQGLEFLIYFQGNSAPDKSGLPSDRFSAERTGGSVSTLTIQRTQQEDSAVYLCASSSPGGGEAFFGQGTRLTVV.

This chain connects TRBV12-3 or TRBV12-4 to TRBJ2-5; D gene uncertain. V gave up 5 bases and J gave up 5 bases, with 9 bases separating them. CDR3 length equals 12 residues. The chain's CDR3 is CASSLSRETQYF. The CDR3 DNA follows: TGTGCCAGCAGTCTGTCTCGGGAGACCCAGTACTTC.

V gene TRBV6-5 combines with J gene TRBJ2-4, with D perhaps assigned TRBD1 or TRBD2 (7 bases each). The CDR3 loop spans 14 amino acids. V was shortened by 6 bases and J by 6 bases, with 15 bases between the two germline ends. Per the germline V gene, CDR1 is MNHEY and CDR2 is SVGAGI. The CDR3 coding sequence is TGTGCCAGCAGCCACTCAGGGGGGGCAAACATTCAGTACTTC. Amino acids: CASSHSGGANIQYF.

The sample holds one count of this clonotype. Here the CDR3 reads CATSRDPQSGQVEGQYF. CDR3 nucleotides: TGTGCCACCAGCAGAGATCCCCAGAGCGGGCAGGTCGAGGGGCAGTACTTC. V is TRBV15 and J is TRBJ2-7, with D possibly matching TRBD2 (6 bases). The CDR3 extends over 17 amino acids. V was cut by 0 bases and J by 9 bases, with 24 bases left in between. CDR1 and CDR2 (germline): LNHNV, YYDKDF (reference sequence).

CDR3 in amino acids: CAISEDRAGETQYF. CDR3 DNA: TGTGCCATCTCCGAGGACAGGGCGGGAGAGACCCAGTACTTC. The chain joins TRBV10-3 to TRBJ2-5; 8 nucleotides agree with TRBD1. Germline lookup yields CDR1 ENHRY and CDR2 SYGVKD. The J segment lost 4 bases and the V segment lost 8 bases, leaving 9 bases of the junction unmatched. This CDR3 spans 14 amino acids.

In its sample, this clonotype was seen once. This chain links TRBV20-1 with TRBJ2-1; TRBD2 agrees at 10 bases. Germline V CDR1 and CDR2: DFQATT, SNEGSKA (reference sequence). Trimming cost V 4 bases and J 9 bases; bases outside gene matches: 9. The CDR3 consists of 14 residues. The CDR3 bases are TGCAGTGCTACTAGCGGGGGAGATCTCGGTGAGCAGTTCTTC. Its translation is CSATSGGDLGEQFF.

The rearrangement joins TRBV7-9 to TRBJ2-1; D may be TRBD2 (5 bases). V was clipped by 5 bases and J by 10 bases, with 12 bases between them. CDR3 length: 12 amino acids. Germline CDR1 is SEHNR and CDR2 is FQNEAQ (reference sequence). The CDR3 DNA reads TGTGCCAGCAGCCCGGAGGCAGTCGAGCAGTTCTTC. It is translated as CASSPEAVEQFF.

The J gene is TRBJ2-5, the V gene TRBV7-9; 7 bases agree with TRBD1. This CDR3 contains 18 residues. The trim removed 5 bases at V and 0 bases at J, leaving 15 bases unmatched. Germline V gene sequence: CDR1 SEHNR, CDR2 FQNEAQ (reference sequence). As DNA, the CDR3 is TGTGCCAGCAGCCCCCCGACAGGGTGGGACCCGTACCAAGAGACCCAGTACTTC. Its translation: CASSPPTGWDPYQETQYF.

The table lists this clonotype with a count of one. This chain connects TRBV27 to TRBJ2-7; TRBD2 agrees at 15 bases. The CDR3 consists of 19 residues. V dropped 5 bases and J dropped 0; count of bases not matched to a gene: 11. From germline, CDR1 is MNHEY and CDR2 SMNVEV (reference sequence). The DNA for the CDR3 is TGTGCCAGCAGTCTTCAAACCGGGACTAGCGGGGGGACCTCCTACGAGCAGTACTTC. Its translation: CASSLQTGTSGGTSYEQYF.

V gene TRBV20-1 combines with J gene TRBJ1-2; D unclear. The CDR3 has 12 amino acids. The germline V and J ends were trimmed by 4 bases and 0 bases, with 6 bases remaining between them. Germline assignment: CDR1 DFQATT and CDR2 SNEGSKA (reference sequence). CDR3 sequence (DNA): TGCAGTGCTAACAGAGCTAACTATGGCTACACCTTC. It encodes CSANRANYGYTF.